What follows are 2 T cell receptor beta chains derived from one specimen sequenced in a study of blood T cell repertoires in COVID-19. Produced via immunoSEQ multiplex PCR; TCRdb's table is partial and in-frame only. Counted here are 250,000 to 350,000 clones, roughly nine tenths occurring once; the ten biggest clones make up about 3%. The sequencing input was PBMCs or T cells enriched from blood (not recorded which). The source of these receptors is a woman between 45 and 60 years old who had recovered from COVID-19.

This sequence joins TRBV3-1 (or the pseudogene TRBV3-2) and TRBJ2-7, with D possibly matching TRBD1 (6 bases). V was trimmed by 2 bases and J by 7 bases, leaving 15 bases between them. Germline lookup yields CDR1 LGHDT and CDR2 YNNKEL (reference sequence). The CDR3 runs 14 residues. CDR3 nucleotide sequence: TGTGCCAGCAGCCAAAAGTGGGGACACGGTGAGCAGTACTTC. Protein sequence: CASSQKWGHGEQYF.

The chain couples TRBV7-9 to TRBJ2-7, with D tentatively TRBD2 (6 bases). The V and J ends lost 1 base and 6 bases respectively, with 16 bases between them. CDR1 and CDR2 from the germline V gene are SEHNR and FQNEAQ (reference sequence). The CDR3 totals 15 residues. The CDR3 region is CASSLEARDEVEQYF. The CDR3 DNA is TGTGCCAGCAGCTTAGAGGCGCGGGACGAAGTCGAGCAGTACTTC.